This is a list of T cell receptor beta chains from one sample in a study of a mutant IDH1 vaccine in newly diagnosed glioma. Profiling relied on immunoSEQ multiplex PCR, and the TCRdb table lists in-frame clones only, not all of them. The table records about 31,000 clones, approximately 78% of them present only once. Their antigens are not known. The sequences come from PBMCs, collected from a glioma patient whose treatment included an IDH1 peptide vaccine. These receptors were taken from a man aged 30 to 39 with glioma. CDR3s include the opening cysteine and the closing phenylalanine or tryptophan. The order of the fields is V gene, clone size, D gene, J gene, CDR3 DNA, CDR3 protein. The D gene is left open where the match is weak. A clone size is listed for some rows: how often the clone was seen (once, few, many), or a class if it is expanded.

TRBV4-2	.	TRBD1	TRBJ2-3	TGTGCCAGCAGCCAAGAGGGCGGGACAGGGGGGACAGATACGCAGTATTTT	CASSQEGGTGGTDTQYF
TRBV19	few	.	TRBJ1-2	TGTGCCAGTAGTATAACCCAAGACGGCGGCTCCAACTATGGCTACACCTTC	CASSITQDGGSNYGYTF
TRBV5-1	few	TRBD1	TRBJ1-1	TGCGCCAGCACCGAGTCGACAGGGAGGAACACTGAAGCTTTCTTT	CASTESTGRNTEAFF
TRBV5-1	.	.	TRBJ2-7	TGCGCCAGCAGCTTGGCACAGGCTACCCCGGAGCAGTACTTC	CASSLAQATPEQYF
TRBV7-8	once	.	TRBJ1-1	TGTGCCAGCAGCTTAGTTGGAGGGGACACTGAAGCTTTCTTT	CASSLVGGDTEAFF
TRBV9	.	.	TRBJ2-3	TGTGCCAGCAGCGTAGCCGAAGATACGCAGTATTTT	CASSVAEDTQYF
TRBV28	few	.	TRBJ1-2	TGTGCCAGCAGTTTATTGGGGGGGGCCTATGGCTACACCTTC	CASSLLGGAYGYTF
TRBV15	.	TRBD1	TRBJ1-6	TGTGCCACCAGCAGCCCCAGGGGGCCATACTCACCCCTCCACTTT	CATSSPRGPYSPLHF
TRBV4-2	.	.	TRBJ1-2	TGTGCCAGCAGCTCGGGGGGAGGTGAATACTATGGCTACACCTTC	CASSSGGGEYYGYTF
TRBV4-1	.	.	TRBJ1-1	TGCGCCAGCAGCCTGTATGATGGACAGCAGAACACTGAAGCTTTCTTT	CASSLYDGQQNTEAFF
TRBV29-1	once	.	TRBJ1-2	TGCAGCGTTGACAGGGATCGTGGCTACACCTTC	CSVDRDRGYTF
TRBV28	few	TRBD1	TRBJ1-5	TGTGCCAGCAGTTTATTAGGGGGCGGGAGCCAGCCCCAGCATTTT	CASSLLGGGSQPQHF
TRBV5-1	few	.	TRBJ2-3	TGCGCCAGCAGCACGGGACTGGTAGGAGATACGCAGTATTTT	CASSTGLVGDTQYF
TRBV7-6	.	.	TRBJ1-6	TGTGCCAGCAGCTTAGGGGAGCTAAATTCACCCCTCCACTTT	CASSLGELNSPLHF
TRBV30	.	.	TRBJ1-5	TGTGCCTGGGCCCCCGGGGAGGATAGCAATCAGCCCCAGCATTTT	CAWAPGEDSNQPQHF
TRBV18	.	.	TRBJ2-1	TGTGCCAGCTCACCACGAAATTACAATGAGCAGTTCTTC	CASSPRNYNEQFF
TRBV7-8	.	TRBD2	TRBJ2-5	TGTGCCAGCAGCTTATTTGGCGGGGGGAATAACCAAGAGACCCAGTACTTC	CASSLFGGGNNQETQYF
TRBV7-9	.	TRBD1	TRBJ2-5	TGTGCCAGCAGCTCCTCCTTGGACAGGGACGAGACCCAGTACTTC	CASSSSLDRDETQYF